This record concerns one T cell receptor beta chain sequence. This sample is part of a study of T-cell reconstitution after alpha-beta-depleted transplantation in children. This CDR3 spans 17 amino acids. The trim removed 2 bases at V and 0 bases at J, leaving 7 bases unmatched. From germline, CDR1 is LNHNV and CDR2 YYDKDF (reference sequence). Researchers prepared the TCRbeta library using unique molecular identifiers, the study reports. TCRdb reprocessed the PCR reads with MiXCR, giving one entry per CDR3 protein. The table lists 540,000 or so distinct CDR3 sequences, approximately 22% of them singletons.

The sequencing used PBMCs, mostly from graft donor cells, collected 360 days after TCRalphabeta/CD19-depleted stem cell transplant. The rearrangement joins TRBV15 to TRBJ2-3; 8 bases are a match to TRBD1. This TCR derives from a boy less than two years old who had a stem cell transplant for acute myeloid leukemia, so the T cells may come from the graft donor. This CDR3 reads CATSRPGQGRSTDTQYF. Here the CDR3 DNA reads TGTGCCACCAGCAGACCCGGACAGGGAAGGAGCACAGATACGCAGTATTTT.